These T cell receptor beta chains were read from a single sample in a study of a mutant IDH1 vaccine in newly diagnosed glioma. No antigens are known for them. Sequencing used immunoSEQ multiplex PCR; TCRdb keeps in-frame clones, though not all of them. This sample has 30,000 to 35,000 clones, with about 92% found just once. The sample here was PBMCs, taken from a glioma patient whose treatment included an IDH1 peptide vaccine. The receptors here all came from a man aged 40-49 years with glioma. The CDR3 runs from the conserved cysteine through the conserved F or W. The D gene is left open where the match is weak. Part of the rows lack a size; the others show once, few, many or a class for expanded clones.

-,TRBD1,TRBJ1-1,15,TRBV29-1,CSVSGQGGMNTEAFF,TGCAGCGTCTCCGGACAGGGCGGTATGAACACTGAAGCTTTCTTT
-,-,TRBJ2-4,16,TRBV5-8,CASSPRTTVAKNIQYF,TGTGCCAGCAGCCCAAGAACGACAGTAGCCAAAAACATTCAGTACTTC
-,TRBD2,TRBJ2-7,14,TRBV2,CASSPTSGSYEQYF,TGTGCCAGCAGCCCTACTAGCGGGAGTTACGAGCAGTACTTC
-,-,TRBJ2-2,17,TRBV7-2,CASSFSATARNTGELFF,TGTGCCAGCAGCTTCTCGGCGACAGCCCGGAACACCGGGGAGCTGTTTTTT
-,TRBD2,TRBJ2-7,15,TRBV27,CASSFGLAETYEQYF,TGTGCCAGCAGCTTTGGACTAGCGGAGACCTACGAGCAGTACTTC
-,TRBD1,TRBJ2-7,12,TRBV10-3,CAISTGGYEQYF,TGTGCCATTAGTACAGGGGGCTACGAGCAGTACTTC
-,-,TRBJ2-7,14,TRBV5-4,CASSFLRSSYEQYF,TGTGCCAGCAGCTTTTTGCGCAGTAGCTACGAGCAGTACTTC
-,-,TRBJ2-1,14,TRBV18,CASSHDSNYNEQFF,TGTGCCAGCTCGCACGACTCGAACTACAATGAGCAGTTCTTC
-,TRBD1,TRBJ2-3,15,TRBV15,CATTTRDRGTDTQYF,TGTGCCACCACAACCCGGGACAGGGGGACAGATACGCAGTATTTT
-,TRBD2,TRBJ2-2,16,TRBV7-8,CASSLASGSNTGELFF,TGTGCCAGCAGCTTAGCTAGCGGGAGTAACACCGGGGAGCTGTTTTTT
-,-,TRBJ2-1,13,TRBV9,CASSVGTSNEQFF,TGTGCCAGCAGCGTAGGTACTAGTAATGAGCAGTTCTTC
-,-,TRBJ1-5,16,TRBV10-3,CAISDKGAFSNQPQHF,TGTGCCATCAGTGATAAGGGAGCTTTTAGCAATCAGCCCCAGCATTTT
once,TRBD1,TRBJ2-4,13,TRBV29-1,CSATGGDRGIQYF,TGCAGCGCTACAGGGGGCGATAGGGGCATTCAGTACTTC
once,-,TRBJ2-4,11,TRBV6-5,CASSQGIDRYF,TGTGCCAGCAGTCAGGGGATAGACAGATACTTC
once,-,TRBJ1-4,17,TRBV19,CASRRLTGTATNEKLFF,TGTGCCAGTAGACGATTAACCGGGACGGCAACTAATGAAAAACTGTTTTTT
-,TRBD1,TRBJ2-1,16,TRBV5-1,CASSGGQGRRVNEQFF,TGCGCCAGCAGCGGGGGACAGGGACGGAGAGTCAATGAGCAGTTCTTC
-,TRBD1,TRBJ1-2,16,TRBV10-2,CASSELRSSGQTGYTF,TGCGCCAGCAGTGAGTTGAGGTCGTCGGGACAGACTGGCTACACCTTC
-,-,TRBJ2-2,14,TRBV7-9,CATTTRGNTGELFF,TGTGCCACTACGACAAGAGGAAACACCGGGGAGCTGTTTTTT
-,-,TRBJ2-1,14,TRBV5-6,CASSRGTILREQFF,TGTGCCAGCAGCCGCGGGACCATCTTAAGGGAGCAGTTCTTC
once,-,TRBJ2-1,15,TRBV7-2,CASSLVVGSDDEQFF,TGTGCCAGCAGCTTAGTAGTAGGGTCCGACGATGAGCAGTTCTTC
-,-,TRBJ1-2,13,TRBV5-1,CASSLDALKGYTF,TGCGCCAGCAGCTTGGACGCCCTGAAGGGCTACACCTTC
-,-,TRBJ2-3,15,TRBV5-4,CASSPWRGDTDTQYF,TGTGCCAGCAGCCCGTGGAGGGGAGACACAGATACGCAGTATTTT
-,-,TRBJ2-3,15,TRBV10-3,CAISTRGGRVDTQYF,TGTGCCATCAGTACTCGTGGGGGGCGGGTAGATACGCAGTATTTT
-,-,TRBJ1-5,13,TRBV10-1,CASSAGYGQPQHF,TGCGCCAGCAGTGCGGGGTATGGTCAGCCCCAGCATTTT
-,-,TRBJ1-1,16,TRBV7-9,CASSLVNVLLNTEAFF,TGTGCCAGCAGCTTAGTAAACGTCCTTTTGAACACTGAAGCTTTCTTT
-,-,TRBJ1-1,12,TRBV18,CASSTEYTEAFF,TGTGCCAGCTCCACAGAATACACTGAAGCTTTCTTT
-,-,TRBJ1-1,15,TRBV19,CASSIRGTMNTEAFF,TGTGCCAGTAGTATCAGGGGAACCATGAACACTGAAGCTTTCTTT
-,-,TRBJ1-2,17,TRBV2,CASPLPPGTASNYGYTF,TGTGCCAGCCCTTTGCCACCCGGGACCGCCTCTAACTATGGCTACACCTTC
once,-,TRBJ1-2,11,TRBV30,CAWSSSYGYTF,TGTGCCTGGAGTAGTTCCTATGGCTACACCTTC
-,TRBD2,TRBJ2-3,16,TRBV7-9,CASSPFSGGAGDTQYF,TGTGCCAGCAGCCCCTTTAGCGGGGGGGCCGGCGATACGCAGTATTTT
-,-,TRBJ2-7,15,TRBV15,CATSRVGPRSYEQYF,TGTGCCACCAGCAGAGTGGGTCCCCGTTCCTACGAGCAGTACTTC
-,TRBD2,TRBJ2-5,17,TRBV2,CASSVQRGGGLQETQYF,TGTGCCAGCAGTGTACAACGGGGCGGGGGGCTACAAGAGACCCAGTACTTC
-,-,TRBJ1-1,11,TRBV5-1,CASSLGAEAFF,TGCGCCAGCAGCTTGGGGGCTGAAGCTTTCTTT
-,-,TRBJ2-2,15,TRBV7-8,CASSSAVGGVRELFF,TGTGCCAGCAGCTCAGCTGTAGGCGGGGTCAGGGAGCTGTTTTTT
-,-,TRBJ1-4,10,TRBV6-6,CASSTKKLFF,TGTGCCAGCAGTACAAAAAAACTGTTTTTT
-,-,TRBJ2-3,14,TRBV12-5,CASGNSTGSDTQYF,TGTGCTAGTGGTAACTCGACAGGTTCAGATACGCAGTATTTT
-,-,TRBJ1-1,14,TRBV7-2,CASSSTQGATEAFF,TGTGCCAGCAGCTCAACCCAGGGTGCCACTGAAGCTTTCTTT
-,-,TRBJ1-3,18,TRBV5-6,CASSLGIQGYRSGNTIYF,TGTGCCAGCAGCTTAGGGATACAGGGATACCGCTCTGGAAACACCATATATTTT
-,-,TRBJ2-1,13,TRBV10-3,CAIRVTEINEQFF,TGTGCCATCAGGGTGACAGAAATTAATGAGCAGTTCTTC
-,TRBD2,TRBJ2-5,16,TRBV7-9,CASSLWGLAGQETQYF,TGTGCCAGCAGCTTGTGGGGACTAGCGGGACAAGAGACCCAGTACTTC
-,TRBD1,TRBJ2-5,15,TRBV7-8,CASSLRTGDQETQYF,TGTGCCAGCAGCCTTCGGACAGGGGACCAAGAGACCCAGTACTTC
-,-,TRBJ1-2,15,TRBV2,CASENGGQLRYGYTF,TGTGCCAGCGAAAATGGGGGTCAGCTAAGATATGGCTACACCTTC
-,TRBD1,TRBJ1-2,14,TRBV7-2,CASSLGRGNYGYTF,TGTGCCAGCAGCTTAGGCAGGGGGAACTATGGCTACACCTTC